One and the same sample provided the 9 T cell receptor beta chains below, sequenced in a study of technical replicates of blood from several donors. Method: immunoSEQ multiplex PCR; TCRdb's copy keeps in-frame clones and lacks some. The data show tens of thousands of clones, with roughly 92% seen just once and around 0.38% held by the top ten. Specimen: T cells isolated from PBMCs. The receptor set was obtained from a human donor in good health.

The rearrangement uses TRBV10-1 and TRBJ2-1, with 7 bases identical to TRBD2. The CDR3 runs to 13 residues. CDR1 is WNHNN, CDR2 SYGVQD, per germline (reference sequence). Unmatched junction bases numbered 8, after V lost 2 bases and J lost 13 bases. This chain's CDR3 is CASSEPTLAAQFF. In nucleotides, the CDR3 is TGCGCCAGCAGTGAGCCCACTCTAGCGGCTCAGTTCTTC.

The DNA for the CDR3 is TGTGCCAGCAGTGAAGCGACAAATGAGCAGTTCTTC. This encodes CASSEATNEQFF. This chain uses TRBV6-1 with TRBJ2-1; D is unresolved. The V end lost 0 bases, the J end lost 7 bases, and 4 bases lay between the germline ends. This CDR3 comprises 12 residues. Germline loops: CDR1 MNHNS, CDR2 SASEGT.

The chain couples TRBV7-2 to TRBJ2-3; 12 bases align to TRBD2. With V trimmed by 5 bases and J by 5 bases, 8 bases remained unmatched. Per the germline V gene, CDR1 is SGHTA and CDR2 is FQGNSA. This CDR3 comprises 16 residues. CDR3 sequence: CASSVLLAGGGDTQYF. The CDR3, as DNA: TGTGCCAGCAGCGTCTTACTAGCGGGAGGTGGAGATACGCAGTATTTT.

The CDR3 loop is CASSLAGKGDTQYF. CDR3 DNA: TGCGCCAGCAGCTTGGCGGGGAAAGGCGATACGCAGTATTTT. The chain employs TRBV5-1 and TRBJ2-3, with TRBD2 as a possible D gene (5 bases). This CDR3 is built from 14 residues. Germline CDR1 SGHRS, CDR2 YFSETQ. The germline V and J ends were trimmed by 0 bases and 6 bases, with 11 bases remaining between them.

This clone was detected only a few times. The V gene is TRBV28, the J gene TRBJ2-7; maybe TRBD2 (6 bases). V dropped 1 base and J dropped 7 bases, with 8 bases sitting between them. The CDR3 consists of 12 residues. Germline assignment: CDR1 MDHEN and CDR2 SYDVKM. Here the CDR3 DNA reads TGTGCCAGCAGTTTATCAGGGAGGGAGCAGTACTTC. Its protein product is CASSLSGREQYF.

The rearrangement links TRBV6-5 to TRBJ2-7, with TRBD1 matching 7 bases. The CDR3 has 15 amino acids. From germline, CDR1 is MNHEY and CDR2 SVGAGI. Trimming took 0 bases from V and 4 from J; bases not matched to a gene: 6. In DNA, the CDR3 is TGTGCCAGCAGTTACTCCCGGGACAGCCTATACGAGCAGTACTTC. This sequence encodes CASSYSRDSLYEQYF.

The rearrangement joins TRBV9 to TRBJ1-2; D unclear. Looked up from germline, CDR1 is SGDLS and CDR2 is YYNGEE. V lost 7 bases and J 5 bases, leaving 15 bases between the germline ends. The CDR3 has 13 residues. The CDR3 spells CASRLPGKYGYTF. As DNA, the CDR3 is TGTGCCAGCCGTCTACCGGGGAAGTATGGCTACACCTTC.

This rearrangement joins TRBV6-1 to TRBJ2-2; TRBD1 matches at 8 bases. The V gene end was trimmed by 2 bases and the J gene end by 6 bases; junction bases not matched to a gene: 2. The germline gives CDR1 MNHNS, CDR2 SASEGT. This CDR3 spans 14 amino acids. The CDR3 DNA reads as TGTGCCAGCAGTGAAATGACAGGGGCCGGGGAGCTGTTTTTT. This translates into CASSEMTGAGELFF.

A single count supports this clone. V and J are TRBV9 and TRBJ2-3; TRBD1 matches at 7 bases. There are 16 residues in the CDR3. The V gene end was trimmed by 4 bases and the J gene end by 0 bases; junction bases not matched to a gene: 8. CDR1 is SGDLS and CDR2 is YYNGEE in the germline V gene. The DNA of the CDR3 is TGTGCCAGCAGCTCCTTCGACAGGGCGAGCACAGATACGCAGTATTTT. Amino acids: CASSSFDRASTDTQYF.